This entry concerns a single T cell receptor (beta chain). This entry belongs to a study of T cell responses to AZD1222 COVID-19 vaccine. Clones were sequenced by immunoSEQ multiplex PCR, and TCRdb holds only the in-frame ones, with some missing. The table lists about 130,000 clones, about 80% of them singletons. The clonotype originates from an adult in good health. The material sequenced was peripheral blood, taken on day 0 of AZD1222 vaccination.

CDR3 loop: CASSSGGRETQYF. CDR3 DNA sequence: TGTGCCAGCAGCTCAGGGGGGAGGGAGACCCAGTACTTC. This chain connects TRBV7-3 to TRBJ2-5; weak D call: TRBD1 (7 bases). This CDR3 has 13 amino acids. CDR1 is SGHTA and CDR2 is FQGTGA in the germline V gene. The V end was cut by 4 bases, the J end by 5 bases, with 11 bases between. The variable domain in full, with the rest retrieved from reference TRBV7-3 and TRBJ2-5, is GAGVSQTPSNKVTEKGKYVELRCDPISGHTALYWYRQSLGQGPEFLIYFQGTGAADDSGLPNDRFFAVRPEGSVSTLKIQRTERGDSAVYLCASSSGGRETQYFGPGTRLLVL.